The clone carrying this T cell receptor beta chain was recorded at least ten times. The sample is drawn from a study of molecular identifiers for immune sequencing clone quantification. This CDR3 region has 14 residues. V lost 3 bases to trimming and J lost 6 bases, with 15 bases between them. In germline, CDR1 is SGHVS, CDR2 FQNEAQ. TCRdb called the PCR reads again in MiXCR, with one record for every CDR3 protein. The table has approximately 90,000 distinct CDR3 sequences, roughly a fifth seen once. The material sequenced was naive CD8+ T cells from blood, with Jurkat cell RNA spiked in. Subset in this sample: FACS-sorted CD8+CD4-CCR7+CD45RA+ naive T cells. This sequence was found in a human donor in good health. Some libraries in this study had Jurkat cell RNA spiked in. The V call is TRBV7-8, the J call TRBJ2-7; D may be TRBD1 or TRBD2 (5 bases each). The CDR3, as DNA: TGTGCCAGCAGCTTGTACGGGGACCGGGGCGAGCAGTACTTC. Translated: CASSLYGDRGEQYF.